Reported below is one T cell receptor (beta chain). Trimming pared 5 bases from V and 6 bases from J, leaving 22 bases between. This CDR3 has 16 amino acids. Germline V gene sequence: CDR1 SGHTA, CDR2 FQGTGA. The data stem from a study of blood T cell repertoires in COVID-19. Study overall: Material from acute and convalescent COVID-19 was sourced from the United States, Italy and Spain. PBMCs, B-cell-depleted T cells, or T cells were the source of the cDNA or gDNA that made up the material.

Under the authors' procedure: Reference gene primer amplification gave nucleated cell count estimates. The assay was immunoSEQ multiplex PCR, and TCRdb's table has in-frame clones only and misses some. V, J and clone size derive from that table, while D and trimming were established from the DNA sequence. The data contain about 180,000 clones, roughly 86% of them seen just once; the ten biggest clones take up around 2.7%. V usage is TRBV7-3 and J usage is TRBJ1-1, with a possible D match to TRBD1 (5 bases). The sequence came from a man aged 35-49 years with active or convalescent COVID-19. Specimen: peripheral blood. The CDR3 loop reads CASSRRGTGNLAEAFF. CDR3 DNA sequence: TGTGCCAGCAGCCGGCGGGGAACAGGCAATTTGGCTGAAGCTTTCTTT.